The source of this T cell receptor beta chain is a study of blood T cell repertoires in COVID-19. Study details: The study drew acute and convalescent COVID-19 samples from the United States, Italy and Spain. The analysed material was cDNA or gDNA that came from T cells, B-cell-depleted T cells, or PBMCs.

In the authors' workflow: Amplified reference gene primers provided the basis for estimating nucleated cell counts. Using immunoSEQ multiplex PCR, the repertoire was profiled, and TCRdb retains in-frame clones only, with some absent. Clone size and the V and J calls come from that table; the DNA yielded D and trimming. The table includes 200,000 to 300,000 clones, approximately 90% detected once. V was pared by 3 bases and J by 5 bases, with 13 bases between. Germline V gene lookup returns CDR1 MNHEY and CDR2 SMNVEV (reference sequence). The length of the CDR3 is 14 residues. Input material: peripheral blood. This TCR was sampled from a woman aged 40 to 55 with acute or convalescent COVID-19. The chain has TRBV27 and TRBJ1-1, with a possible D match to TRBD1 (6 bases). The CDR3 DNA reads as TGTGCCAGCAGTTTCCTGACAGGACTGACTGAAGCTTTCTTT. Translated, it gives CASSFLTGLTEAFF.